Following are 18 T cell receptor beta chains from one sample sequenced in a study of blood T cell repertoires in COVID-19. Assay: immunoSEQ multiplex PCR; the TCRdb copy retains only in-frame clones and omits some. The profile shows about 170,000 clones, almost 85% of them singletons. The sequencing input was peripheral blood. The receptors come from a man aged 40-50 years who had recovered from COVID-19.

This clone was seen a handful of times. CDR3 in amino acids: CASSSGDEQYF. In DNA, the CDR3 is TGTGCCAGCAGTTCAGGGGACGAGCAGTACTTC. This sequence joins TRBV12-3 or TRBV12-4 and TRBJ2-7, with D tentatively TRBD1 (6 bases). The V end lost 4 bases, the J end lost 5 bases, and 6 bases lay between the germline ends. This CDR3 spans 11 amino acids.

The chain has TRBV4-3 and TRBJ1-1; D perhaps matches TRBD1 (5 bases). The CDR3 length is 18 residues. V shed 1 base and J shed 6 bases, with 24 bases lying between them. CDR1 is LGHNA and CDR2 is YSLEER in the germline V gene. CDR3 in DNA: TGCGCCAGCAGCCAAGGATGGGCATTCGGCAACCAGGGCGCTGAAGCTTTCTTT. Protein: CASSQGWAFGNQGAEAFF.

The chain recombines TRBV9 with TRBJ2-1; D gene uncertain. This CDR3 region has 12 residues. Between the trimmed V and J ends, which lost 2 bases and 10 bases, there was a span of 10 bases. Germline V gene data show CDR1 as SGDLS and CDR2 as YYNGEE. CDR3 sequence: CASSVPPGEQFF. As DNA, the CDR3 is TGTGCCAGCAGCGTTCCCCCCGGGGAGCAGTTCTTC.

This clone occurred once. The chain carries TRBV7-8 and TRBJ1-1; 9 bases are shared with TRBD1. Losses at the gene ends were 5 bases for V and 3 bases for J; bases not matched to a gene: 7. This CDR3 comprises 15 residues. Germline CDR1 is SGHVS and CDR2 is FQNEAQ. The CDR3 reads CASSPQGAGDTEAFF. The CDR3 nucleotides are TGTGCCAGCAGCCCACAGGGGGCCGGTGACACTGAAGCTTTCTTT.

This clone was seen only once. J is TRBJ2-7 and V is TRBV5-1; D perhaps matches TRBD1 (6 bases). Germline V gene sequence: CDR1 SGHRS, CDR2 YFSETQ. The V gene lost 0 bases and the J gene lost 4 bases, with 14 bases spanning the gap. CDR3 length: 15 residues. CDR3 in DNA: TGCGCCAGCAGCTTGGAGGCAGGGGAGTGGTACGAGCAGTACTTC. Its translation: CASSLEAGEWYEQYF.

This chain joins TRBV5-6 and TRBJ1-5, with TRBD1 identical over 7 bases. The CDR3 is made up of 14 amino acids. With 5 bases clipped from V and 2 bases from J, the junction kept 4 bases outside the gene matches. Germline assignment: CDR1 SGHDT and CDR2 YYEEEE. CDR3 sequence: CASSTRGGNQPQHF. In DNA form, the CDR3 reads TGTGCCAGCAGTACCAGGGGGGGCAATCAGCCCCAGCATTTT.

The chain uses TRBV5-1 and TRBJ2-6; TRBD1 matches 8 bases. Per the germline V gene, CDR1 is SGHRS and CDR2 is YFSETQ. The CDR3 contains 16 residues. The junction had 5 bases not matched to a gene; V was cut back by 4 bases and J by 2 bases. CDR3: CASSTAGGAGANVLTF. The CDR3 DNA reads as TGCGCCAGCAGCACTGCAGGGGGCGCTGGGGCCAACGTCCTGACTTTC.

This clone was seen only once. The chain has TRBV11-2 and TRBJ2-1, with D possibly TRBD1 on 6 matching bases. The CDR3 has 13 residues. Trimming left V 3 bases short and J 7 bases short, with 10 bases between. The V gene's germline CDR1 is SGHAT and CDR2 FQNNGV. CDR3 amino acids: CASSFQGRNEQFF. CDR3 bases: TGTGCCAGCAGCTTCCAGGGGCGAAATGAGCAGTTCTTC.

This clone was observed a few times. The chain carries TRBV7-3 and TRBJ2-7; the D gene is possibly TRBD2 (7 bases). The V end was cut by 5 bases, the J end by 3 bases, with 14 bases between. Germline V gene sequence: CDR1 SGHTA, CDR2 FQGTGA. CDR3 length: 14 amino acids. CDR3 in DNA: TGTGCCAGCAGCCAAGGGGGAGGGAACTACGAGCAGTACTTC. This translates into CASSQGGGNYEQYF.

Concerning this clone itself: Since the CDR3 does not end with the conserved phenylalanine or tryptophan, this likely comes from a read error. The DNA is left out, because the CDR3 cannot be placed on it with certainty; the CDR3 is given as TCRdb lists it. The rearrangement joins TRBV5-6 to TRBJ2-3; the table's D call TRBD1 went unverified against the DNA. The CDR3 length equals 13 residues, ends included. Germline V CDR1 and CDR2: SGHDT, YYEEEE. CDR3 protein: CASSGPGQGPRSL.

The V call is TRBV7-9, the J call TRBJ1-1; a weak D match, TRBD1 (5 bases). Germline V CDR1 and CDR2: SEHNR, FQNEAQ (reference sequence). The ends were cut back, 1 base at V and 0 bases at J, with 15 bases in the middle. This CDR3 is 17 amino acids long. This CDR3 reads CASSLDRTESVNTEAFF. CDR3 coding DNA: TGTGCCAGCAGCTTAGACAGGACCGAATCAGTGAACACTGAAGCTTTCTTT.

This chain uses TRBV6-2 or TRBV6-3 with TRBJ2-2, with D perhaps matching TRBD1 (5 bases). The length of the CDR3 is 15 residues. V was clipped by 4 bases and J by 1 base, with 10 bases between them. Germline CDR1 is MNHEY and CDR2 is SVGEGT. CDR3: CASSLIQGNTGELFF. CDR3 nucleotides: TGTGCCAGCAGTTTAATCCAGGGGAACACCGGGGAGCTGTTTTTT.

CDR3 protein: CASSSDWGERDTQYF. The CDR3 coding sequence is TGTGCCAGCAGCTCTGACTGGGGGGAGAGGGATACGCAGTATTTT. The chain links TRBV7-9 to TRBJ2-3; TRBD2 is a possible D gene (6 bases). The CDR3 is made up of 15 amino acids. Germline V CDR1 and CDR2: SEHNR, FQNEAQ (reference sequence). V was trimmed by 4 bases and J by 6 bases, leaving 17 bases between them.

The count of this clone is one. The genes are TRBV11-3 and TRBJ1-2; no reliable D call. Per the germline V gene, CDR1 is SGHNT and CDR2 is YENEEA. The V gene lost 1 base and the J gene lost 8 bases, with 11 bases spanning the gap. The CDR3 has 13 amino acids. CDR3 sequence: CASSLGARGGYTF. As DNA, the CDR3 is TGTGCCAGCAGCTTAGGTGCCCGGGGAGGCTACACCTTC.

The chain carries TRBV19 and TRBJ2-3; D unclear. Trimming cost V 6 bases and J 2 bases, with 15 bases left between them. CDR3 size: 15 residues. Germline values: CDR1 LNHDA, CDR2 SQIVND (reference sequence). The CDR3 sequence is CASRTQPLSTDTQYF. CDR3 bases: TGTGCCAGTAGGACACAGCCTCTTTCCACAGATACGCAGTATTTT.

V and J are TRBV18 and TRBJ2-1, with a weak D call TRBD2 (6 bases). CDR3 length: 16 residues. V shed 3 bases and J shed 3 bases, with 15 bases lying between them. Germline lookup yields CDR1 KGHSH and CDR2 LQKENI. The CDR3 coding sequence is TGTGCCAGCTCACCCCTCTCCGGGAGTGTCTACAATGAGCAGTTCTTC. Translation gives CASSPLSGSVYNEQFF.

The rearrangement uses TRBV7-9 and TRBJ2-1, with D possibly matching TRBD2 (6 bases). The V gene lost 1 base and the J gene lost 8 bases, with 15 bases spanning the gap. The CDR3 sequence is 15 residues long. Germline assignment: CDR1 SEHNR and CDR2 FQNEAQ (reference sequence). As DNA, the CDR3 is TGTGCCAGCAGCTTAGGTACTAGACTAGGCGATGAGCAGTTCTTC. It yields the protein CASSLGTRLGDEQFF.

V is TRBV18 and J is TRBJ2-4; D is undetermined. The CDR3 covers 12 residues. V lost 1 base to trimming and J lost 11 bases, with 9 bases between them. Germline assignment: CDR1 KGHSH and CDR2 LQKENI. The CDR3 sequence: CASSPQTHVQYF. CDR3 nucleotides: TGTGCCAGCTCACCACAGACTCACGTTCAGTACTTC.